The 32 T cell receptor beta chains reported below all come from one sample, sequenced in a study of blood T cell repertoires in COVID-19. Here immunoSEQ multiplex PCR was the method, and the copy in TCRdb shows in-frame clones only, minus some. The sample lists about 250,000 clones, 86% occurring once. The sequencing sample was made of PBMCs or T cells enriched from blood (not recorded which). These receptors originate from a man aged 35 to 55 who had recovered from COVID-19.

The rearrangement uses TRBV28 and TRBJ1-2; 9 nucleotides agree with TRBD1. J lost 0 bases, V lost 3 bases, and 2 bases had no gene match. The CDR3 spans 15 residues. The germline gives CDR1 MDHEN, CDR2 SYDVKM. This CDR3 reads CASSFGDRANYGYTF. The DNA of the CDR3 is TGTGCCAGCAGTTTCGGGGACAGGGCTAACTATGGCTACACCTTC.

The CDR3 is CATSFFRRGTYEQYF. As DNA, the CDR3 is TGTGCCACCAGCTTCTTTCGACGGGGAACCTACGAGCAGTACTTC. The gene calls are TRBV15 and TRBJ2-7, with a tentative D call TRBD2 (5 bases). Trimming left V 5 bases short and J 2 bases short, with 16 bases between. The CDR3 consists of 15 residues. Germline CDR1 and CDR2: LNHNV and YYDKDF (reference sequence).

The chain is built from TRBV4-3 and TRBJ2-7, with a possible D match to TRBD2 (5 bases). The CDR3 sequence is 14 residues long. Trimming left V 3 bases short and J 2 bases short, with 11 bases between. Germline lookup yields CDR1 LGHNA and CDR2 YSLEER. DNA of the CDR3: TGCGCCAGCAGCCAGAGACGGGGAGCCTACGAGCAGTACTTC. This codes for CASSQRRGAYEQYF.

The chain carries TRBV7-8 and TRBJ2-1, with TRBD1 matching 8 bases. Germline CDR1 reads SGHVS; CDR2 reads FQNEAQ. The CDR3 spans 16 residues. Trimming cost V 4 bases and J 0 bases; bases outside gene matches: 5. The CDR3 DNA follows: TGTGCCAGCAGCTCCTACAGGGGGAGCTCCTACAATGAGCAGTTCTTC. Its protein is CASSSYRGSSYNEQFF.

The sample holds a few counts of this clone. V and J are TRBV18 and TRBJ1-6; 7 bases agree with TRBD1. Germline CDR1 reads KGHSH; CDR2 reads LQKENI. This CDR3 has 15 amino acids. Trimming removed 2 bases from V and 7 bases from J; junction bases left unmatched: 5. The CDR3: CASSPGTASNSPLHF. The CDR3 DNA sequence: TGTGCCAGCTCACCAGGGACAGCATCAAATTCACCCCTCCACTTT.

The genes are TRBV5-4 and TRBJ1-1, with TRBD1 identical over 9 bases. After removal of 4 bases from V and 4 bases from J, the junction contained 8 bases not matched to a gene. Germline assignment: CDR1 SGHNT and CDR2 YYREEE (reference sequence). The CDR3 sequence is 15 residues long. For the CDR3, the DNA is TGTGCCAGCAGCACGGGACAGGGAGTACTCACTGAAGCTTTCTTT. Its translation is CASSTGQGVLTEAFF.

The chain is built from TRBV9 and TRBJ1-3; D is undetermined. The CDR3 has 15 amino acids. Germline CDR1 is SGDLS and CDR2 is YYNGEE. The V end lost 0 bases, the J end lost 2 bases, and 9 bases lay between the germline ends. This chain's CDR3 is CASSVAGITGNTIYF. The CDR3 DNA reads as TGTGCCAGCAGCGTAGCTGGCATAACTGGAAACACCATATATTTT. The full variable domain, in which reference TRBV9 and TRBJ1-3 provide the parts outside the CDR3, is DSGVTQTPKHLITATGQRVTLRCSPRSGDLSVYWYQQSLDQGLQFLIQYYNGEERAKGNILERFSAQQFPDLHSELNLSSLELGDSALYFCASSVAGITGNTIYFGEGSWLTVV.

The J gene is TRBJ1-2, the V gene TRBV6-6; 8 bases are shared with TRBD1. Germline CDR1 and CDR2: MNHNY and SVGAGI (reference sequence). The CDR3 length is 13 residues. Trimming cost V 2 bases and J 8 bases; bases outside gene matches: 4. The CDR3 protein is CASSYAGQDGYTF. DNA for the CDR3: TGTGCCAGCAGTTACGCGGGACAGGACGGCTACACCTTC.

The V gene is TRBV7-9, the J gene TRBJ2-1, with TRBD2 matching 8 bases. The V and J ends lost 1 base and 6 bases, in that order; junction bases with no gene match: 5. The CDR3 loop spans 15 amino acids. Germline loops: CDR1 SEHNR, CDR2 FQNEAQ (reference sequence). For the CDR3, the DNA is TGTGCCAGCAGCTTAGTAGCGGGGCCCGGCAATGAGCAGTTCTTC. The encoded protein is CASSLVAGPGNEQFF.

CDR3 sequence (DNA): TGCAGCGTTGACGGGCAGGGTACTTTGGACGAGCAGTACTTC. Translated, it gives CSVDGQGTLDEQYF. The rearrangement uses TRBV29-1 and TRBJ2-7, with a tentative D call TRBD1 (5 bases). CDR1 is SQVTM, CDR2 ANQGSEA, per germline. V lost 3 bases to trimming and J lost 5 bases, with 17 bases between them. The CDR3 sequence is 14 residues long.

The V call is TRBV13, the J call TRBJ1-1; D is unresolved. CDR1 is PRHDT, CDR2 FYEKMQ, per germline (reference sequence). With 4 bases removed from V and 1 base from J, the gap between germline ends came to 7 bases. The CDR3 loop spans 13 amino acids. CDR3 bases: TGTGCCAGCAGCTCTGGCCCGAACACTGAAGCTTTCTTT. Translation: CASSSGPNTEAFF.

CDR3 coding DNA: TGTGCCACATTGGCCCGGGGGGCGCAGGGCTACACCTTC. Translated: CATLARGAQGYTF. This rearrangement joins TRBV10-3 to TRBJ1-2, with a possible D match to TRBD1 (6 bases). Germline CDR1 and CDR2: ENHRY and SYGVKD. CDR3 size: 13 residues. Trimming took 10 bases from V and 8 from J, leaving 20 bases between them.

This clone was recorded once. V usage is TRBV2 and J usage is TRBJ2-7; 13 bases fit TRBD2. The CDR3 consists of 15 residues. The germline CDR1 and CDR2 sequences are SNHLY and FYNNEI. V dropped 7 bases and J dropped 4; count of bases not matched to a gene: 7. This chain's CDR3 is CASIPRTSGSYEQYF. As DNA, the CDR3 is TGTGCCAGCATCCCTCGGACTAGCGGGAGTTACGAGCAGTACTTC.

This clone was detected only a few times. Other DNA sequences in this specimen translate into the identical CDR3. This chain connects TRBV7-6 to TRBJ2-1; TRBD2 matches at 13 bases. Germline trimming cut 1 base from V and 4 bases from J; bases unmatched to any gene: 4. The CDR3 contains 17 residues. From germline, CDR1 is SGHVS and CDR2 FNYEAQ. The CDR3 reads CASSLGLAGGLYNEQFF. The CDR3 nucleotides read TGTGCCAGCAGCTTAGGACTAGCGGGGGGCCTTTACAATGAGCAGTTCTTC.

This clone was seen just once. The chain combines TRBV9 with TRBJ2-1; D remains unclear. V was trimmed by 4 bases and J by 0 bases, leaving 17 bases between them. This CDR3 region has 17 residues. CDR1 is SGDLS, CDR2 YYNGEE, per germline. CDR3 sequence (DNA): TGTGCCAGCAGCTCCACCATAAGACGGAGCTCCTACAATGAGCAGTTCTTC. This sequence encodes CASSSTIRRSSYNEQFF.

V gene TRBV28 combines with J gene TRBJ1-6, with 7 bases lining up with TRBD1. Unmatched junction bases numbered 11, after V lost 5 bases and J lost 10 bases. The CDR3 consists of 15 residues. Germline lookup yields CDR1 MDHEN and CDR2 SYDVKM. The CDR3, as DNA: TGTGCCAGCAGTGACCCTCAGGGGGACGGCTCACCCCTCCACTTT. Its translation: CASSDPQGDGSPLHF.

The rearrangement uses TRBV5-1 and TRBJ2-7; 9 bases fit TRBD1. The germline CDR1 and CDR2 sequences are SGHRS and YFSETQ. CDR3 size: 14 residues. V lost 5 bases to trimming and J lost 3 bases; unmatched junction nucleotides: 6. The CDR3 bases are TGCGCCAGCAGTTTACGGGACAGGGACTACGAGCAGTACTTC. Residues: CASSLRDRDYEQYF.

This clone was counted a single time. The chain has TRBV27 and TRBJ2-7; possibly TRBD2 for D (6 bases). Trimming took 5 bases from V and 0 from J, leaving 14 bases between them. The CDR3 extends over 15 amino acids. Germline V gene sequence: CDR1 MNHEY, CDR2 SMNVEV (reference sequence). CDR3: CASSHHGGTSYEQYF. CDR3 nucleotides: TGTGCCAGCAGTCACCACGGGGGTACCTCCTACGAGCAGTACTTC.

This clone showed up just a few times. The V call is TRBV28, the J call TRBJ1-4, with D uncertain. Trimming took 4 bases from V and 3 from J, leaving 9 bases between them. Germline V gene lookup returns CDR1 MDHEN and CDR2 SYDVKM. CDR3 length equals 14 residues. Here the CDR3 DNA reads TGTGCCAGCAGTTCCGGGTTACCTAATGAAAAACTGTTTTTT. Protein sequence: CASSSGLPNEKLFF. The entire variable domain, with the rest obtained from reference TRBV28 and TRBJ1-4, is as follows: DVKVTQSSRYLVKRTGEKVFLECVQDMDHENMFWYRQDPGLGLRLIYFSYDVKMKEKGDIPEGYSVSREKKERFSLILESASTNQTSMYLCASSSGLPNEKLFFGSGTQLSVL.

The gene calls are TRBV7-6 and TRBJ2-7; 10 nucleotides match TRBD2. The CDR3 length is 15 residues. Germline trimming cut 5 bases from V and 2 bases from J; bases unmatched to any gene: 6. The germline V gene encodes CDR1 SGHVS and CDR2 FNYEAQ. The CDR3 spells CASSAGTSAAYEQYF. The CDR3 DNA reads as TGTGCCAGCAGCGCCGGGACTAGCGCAGCCTACGAGCAGTACTTC.

The CDR3: CASRMPGQGYEQYF. As DNA, the CDR3 is TGTGCCAGCAGGATGCCGGGACAGGGTTACGAGCAGTACTTC. The rearrangement uses TRBV6-5 and TRBJ2-7; 9 bases agree with TRBD1. Per the germline V gene, CDR1 is MNHEY and CDR2 is SVGAGI. V was pared by 6 bases and J by 4 bases, with 7 bases of the junction left unmatched. The CDR3 spans 14 residues.

V and J are TRBV2 and TRBJ2-1; D might be TRBD1 (6 bases). Germline assignment: CDR1 SNHLY and CDR2 FYNNEI. The CDR3 has 13 amino acids. Between the trimmed V and J ends, which lost 4 bases and 5 bases, there was a span of 9 bases. The CDR3 bases are TGTGCCAGCAGTGGTTGGACAGACAATGAGCAGTTCTTC. This codes for CASSGWTDNEQFF.

This clone showed up just a few times. The chain recombines TRBV5-1 with TRBJ2-7, with 8 bases lining up with TRBD1. This CDR3 is built from 15 residues. The V gene's germline CDR1 is SGHRS and CDR2 YFSETQ. V gave up 3 bases and J gave up 6 bases; unmatched junction bases: 11. CDR3: CASSSMGQGAGEQYF. CDR3 sequence (DNA): TGCGCCAGCAGCTCGATGGGTCAGGGGGCAGGCGAGCAGTACTTC.

The gene calls are TRBV10-3 and TRBJ1-2, with D possibly being TRBD1 (6 bases). The CDR3 covers 15 residues. Germline CDR1 reads ENHRY; CDR2 reads SYGVKD. V gave up 2 bases and J gave up 3 bases, with 13 bases separating them. CDR3 amino acids: CAISEGGGGDYGYTF. The DNA for the CDR3 is TGTGCCATCAGTGAGGGGGGCGGAGGAGACTATGGCTACACCTTC.

This clone was observed a single time. The genes are TRBV6-4 and TRBJ2-2, with D perhaps TRBD1 (6 bases). CDR3 size: 14 residues. Germline-derived CDR1 and CDR2 are MRHNA and SNTAGT. The V end lost 4 bases, the J end lost 4 bases, and 10 bases lay between the germline ends. The CDR3, as DNA: TGTGCCAGCAGTGCTACAGGGCCCACCGGGGAGCTGTTTTTT. Its protein is CASSATGPTGELFF.

This rearrangement joins TRBV7-2 to TRBJ2-3; the match to TRBD2 covers 10 bases. The CDR3 loop spans 14 amino acids. V dropped 2 bases and J dropped 15; count of bases not matched to a gene: 11. Germline V gives CDR1 SGHTA, CDR2 FQGNSA. CDR3 region: CASSLSGDLAGAYF. CDR3 nucleotides: TGTGCCAGCAGCTTATCTGGGGACCTAGCGGGGGCATATTTT.

The chain employs TRBV27 and TRBJ1-2; 9 positions match TRBD1. CDR3 length equals 14 residues. V was clipped by 7 bases and J by 4 bases; unmatched bases: 7. Per the germline V gene, CDR1 is MNHEY and CDR2 is SMNVEV (reference sequence). CDR3 amino acids: CASKFGTGPYGYTF. The DNA for the CDR3 is TGTGCCAGCAAGTTCGGGACAGGGCCCTATGGCTACACCTTC.

This chain joins TRBV13 and TRBJ2-7; TRBD1 matches 8 bases. From germline, CDR1 is PRHDT and CDR2 FYEKMQ (reference sequence). CDR3 length: 13 amino acids. V trimming: 4 bases; J trimming: 7 bases; junction bases outside the gene matches: 6. This CDR3 is CASSSRGRREQYF. In DNA form, the CDR3 reads TGTGCCAGCAGCTCCAGGGGGCGGCGAGAGCAGTACTTC.

V and J are TRBV9 and TRBJ2-3, with D maybe TRBD2 (5 bases). The CDR3 loop spans 14 amino acids. CDR1 and CDR2 (germline): SGDLS, YYNGEE. Trimming left V 5 bases short and J 0 bases short, with 10 bases between. The chain's CDR3 is CASRSPGSTDTQYF. The CDR3 bases are TGTGCCAGCAGGAGCCCGGGGAGCACAGATACGCAGTATTTT.

The rearrangement joins TRBV5-1 to TRBJ1-6, with a possible D match to TRBD1 (6 bases). Germline-derived CDR1 and CDR2 are SGHRS and YFSETQ. V lost 3 bases to trimming and J lost 4 bases, with 8 bases between them. CDR3 length: 14 residues. The CDR3: CASSSTGYNSPLHF. The DNA for the CDR3 is TGCGCCAGCAGCTCTACAGGGTATAATTCACCCCTCCACTTT. The entire variable domain, with the rest obtained from reference TRBV5-1 and TRBJ1-6, is as follows: KAGVTQTPRYLIKTRGQQVTLSCSPISGHRSVSWYQQTPGQGLQFLFEYFSETQRNKGNFPGRFSGRQFSNSRSEMNVSTLELGDSALYLCASSSTGYNSPLHFGNGTRLTVT.

The chain combines TRBV27 with TRBJ1-1; 11 bases align to TRBD1. Germline V gene data show CDR1 as MNHEY and CDR2 as SMNVEV (reference sequence). J lost 4 bases, V lost 4 bases, and 14 bases had no gene match. The CDR3 has 18 residues. CDR3 residues: CASSSGSRTGGMGTEAFF. CDR3 in DNA: TGTGCCAGCAGTTCGGGTAGCCGGACAGGGGGCATGGGCACTGAAGCTTTCTTT.

V gene TRBV5-6 combines with J gene TRBJ1-1; 7 positions agree with TRBD1. J lost 4 bases, V lost 7 bases, and 4 bases had no gene match. The CDR3 is made up of 12 amino acids. Germline V CDR1 and CDR2: SGHDT, YYEEEE. The CDR3 loop is CASGRGPTEAFF. CDR3 nucleotides: TGTGCCAGCGGAAGGGGGCCCACTGAAGCTTTCTTT.